These T cell receptor beta chains were read from a single sample in a study of shared clonotypes between healthy human individuals. The method was immunoSEQ multiplex PCR; TCRdb's version includes in-frame clones alone and lacks a portion of them. The sample lists some 2,000,000 clones, under 97% occurring once. The sample was naive CD4+ T cells sorted from blood. The receptors derive from a man aged 18 to 35 in good health. CDR3s include the opening cysteine and the closing phenylalanine or tryptophan. D genes are given only for firm matches. For some rows the clone size is stated as once, few or many, or as a class when expanded; others skip it.

>TRBD1|.|TRBV5-4|TRBJ1-1
CASSPTGVRYTEAFF
TGTGCCAGCAGCCCGACAGGGGTTCGGTACACTGAAGCTTTCTTT
>TRBD1|.|TRBV27|TRBJ2-7
CASIGTGAYEQYF
TGTGCCAGCATTGGGACAGGGGCTTACGAGCAGTACTTC
>TRBD2|.|TRBV9|TRBJ2-1
CASSVTATAGGPGNEQFF
TGTGCCAGCAGCGTAACAGCGACGGCGGGAGGGCCGGGCAATGAGCAGTTCTTC
>.|once|TRBV4-2|TRBJ1-3
CASSQDRSSGERNTIYF
TGTGCCAGCAGCCAAGACCGATCCTCGGGGGAAAGAAACACCATATATTTT
>TRBD2|.|TRBV6-5|TRBJ2-7
CASSYSVLAGYEQYF
TGTGCCAGCAGTTACTCGGTTCTAGCGGGCTACGAGCAGTACTTC
>.|.|TRBV5-1|TRBJ1-6
CASSLLRDSPLHF
TGCGCCAGCAGCTTGCTGCGGGATTCACCCCTCCACTTT
>.|.|TRBV6-1|TRBJ2-3
CASIGGAADTQYF
TGTGCCAGCATAGGGGGGGCCGCAGATACGCAGTATTTT
>TRBD1|.|TRBV18|TRBJ2-6
CASSRGTGGAGANVLTF
TGTGCCAGCTCACGTGGGACAGGGGGCGCTGGGGCCAACGTCCTGACTTTC
>.|.|TRBV9|TRBJ1-4
CASSVGPRETNEKLFF
TGTGCCAGCAGCGTAGGACCCCGGGAGACTAATGAAAAACTGTTTTTT
>.|.|TRBV4-1|TRBJ2-2
CASSQVGGPGTGELFF
TGCGCCAGCAGCCAAGTTGGGGGGCCAGGTACCGGGGAGCTGTTTTTT
>.|.|TRBV6-1|TRBJ1-6
CASSDSLRSYNSPLHF
TGTGCCAGCAGTGATAGTCTCCGCTCCTATAATTCACCCCTCCACTTT
>TRBD1|.|TRBV7-2|TRBJ1-1
CASSLVTGIDTEAFF
TGTGCCAGCAGCTTAGTGACAGGGATAGACACTGAAGCTTTCTTT
>.|.|TRBV18|TRBJ1-6
CASSPIDRRNTSPLHF
TGTGCCAGCTCACCAATTGACAGGAGGAATACTTCACCCCTCCACTTT
>.|.|TRBV11-2|TRBJ2-1
CASSLIRSYNEQFF
TGTGCCAGCAGCTTAATACGTTCCTACAATGAGCAGTTCTTC
>TRBD2|.|TRBV10-1|TRBJ2-4
CASGTSGRGGLAKNIQYF
TGCGCCAGCGGAACTAGCGGGAGGGGGGGTTTAGCCAAAAACATTCAGTACTTC
>TRBD2|.|TRBV27|TRBJ2-1
CASSSKGLAANYNEQFF
TGTGCCAGCAGTTCCAAGGGACTAGCGGCAAACTACAATGAGCAGTTCTTC